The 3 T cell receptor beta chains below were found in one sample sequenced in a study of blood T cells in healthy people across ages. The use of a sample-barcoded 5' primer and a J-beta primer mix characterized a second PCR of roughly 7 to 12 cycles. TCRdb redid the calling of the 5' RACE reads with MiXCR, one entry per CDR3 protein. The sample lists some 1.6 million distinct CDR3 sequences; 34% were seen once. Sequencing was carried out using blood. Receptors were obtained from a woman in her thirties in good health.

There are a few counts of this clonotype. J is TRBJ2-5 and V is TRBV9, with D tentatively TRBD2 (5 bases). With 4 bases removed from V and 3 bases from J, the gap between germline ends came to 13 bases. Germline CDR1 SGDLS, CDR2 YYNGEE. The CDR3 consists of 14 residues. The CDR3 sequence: CASSPHGLEETQYF. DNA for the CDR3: TGTGCCAGCAGCCCCCACGGACTGGAAGAGACCCAGTACTTC.

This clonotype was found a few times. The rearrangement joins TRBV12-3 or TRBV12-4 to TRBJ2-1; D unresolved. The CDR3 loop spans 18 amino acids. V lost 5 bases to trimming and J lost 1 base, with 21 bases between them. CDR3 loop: CASSGRLGPERSYNEQFF. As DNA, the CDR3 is TGTGCCAGCAGTGGACGGCTTGGCCCTGAGAGGTCCTACAATGAGCAGTTCTTC.

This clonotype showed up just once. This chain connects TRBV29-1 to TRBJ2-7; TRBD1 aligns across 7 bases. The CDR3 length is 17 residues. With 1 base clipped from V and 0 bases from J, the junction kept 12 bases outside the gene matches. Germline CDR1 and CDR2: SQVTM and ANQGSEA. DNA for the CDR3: TGCAGCGTTGAAGCAGTTAGAGGGACAGAGGGCTCCTACGAGCAGTACTTC. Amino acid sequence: CSVEAVRGTEGSYEQYF.